The rows below give T cell receptor beta chains drawn from one sample of a study of T cell changes during pregnancy in multiple sclerosis. Assay: immunoSEQ multiplex PCR; the TCRdb copy retains only in-frame clones and omits some. The table lists nearly 40,000 clones, roughly nine tenths of them singletons. Sequenced here: CD4+ T cells from peripheral blood mononuclear cells, sampled before pregnancy. The receptors here all came from a female donor with multiple sclerosis, enrolled in a pregnancy study. CDR3s include the opening cysteine and the closing phenylalanine or tryptophan. A D gene is named only where the DNA matches it firmly. Clone sizes are given selectively: once, few, many, or a class where the clone is expanded.

abundance,j_gene,d_gene,v_gene,CDR3aa,CDR3nt
.,TRBJ2-6,.,TRBV9,CASSPSGISGANVLTF,TGTGCCAGCAGCCCATCCGGGATCTCTGGGGCCAACGTCCTGACTTTC
.,TRBJ1-4,TRBD1,TRBV25-1,CASSDRGRRGTEKLFF,TGTGCCAGCAGTGACAGGGGGCGTCGAGGGACTGAAAAACTGTTTTTT
.,TRBJ2-1,.,TRBV7-7,CASSLVSGAEQFF,TGTGCTAGCAGCTTAGTTTCTGGGGCAGAGCAGTTCTTC
.,TRBJ2-1,TRBD1,TRBV29-1,CSVGTGGGYREQFF,TGCAGCGTGGGGACAGGGGGCGGGTACAGGGAGCAGTTCTTC
.,TRBJ1-1,TRBD1,TRBV7-3,CASTGTGTTEAFF,TGTGCCAGCACCGGGACAGGTACCACTGAAGCTTTCTTT
.,TRBJ2-5,TRBD1,TRBV7-2,CASSLPGQAQETQYF,TGTGCCAGCAGCTTACCGGGACAGGCTCAAGAGACCCAGTACTTC
.,TRBJ2-1,TRBD2,TRBV5-1,CASSLPGLAGYNEQFF,TGCGCCAGCAGCCTTCCGGGACTAGCGGGCTACAATGAGCAGTTCTTC
.,TRBJ2-4,.,TRBV14,CASSQDVIQYF,TGTGCCAGCAGCCAAGACGTCATTCAGTACTTC
.,TRBJ2-1,TRBD2,TRBV6-5,CASSYEAGGPVDEQFF,TGTGCCAGCAGTTACGAAGCGGGAGGGCCTGTCGATGAGCAGTTCTTC
once,TRBJ2-7,TRBD2,TRBV4-1,CASSQFGLGNYEQYF,TGCGCCAGCAGCCAATTCGGACTAGGCAACTACGAGCAGTACTTC
.,TRBJ1-5,TRBD1,TRBV28,CASSLPGGQPQHF,TGTGCCAGCAGTTTGCCAGGGGGGCAGCCCCAGCATTTT
.,TRBJ1-2,TRBD1,TRBV19,CASSIMGTGDRYTF,TGTGCCAGTAGTATTATGGGGACAGGGGATCGCTACACCTTC
.,TRBJ2-1,TRBD2,TRBV27,CASSSRLAGERRYEQFF,TGTGCCAGCAGTTCTCGACTAGCGGGAGAACGTCGGTATGAGCAGTTCTTC
.,TRBJ2-7,.,TRBV29-1,CSGTGTADGWQYF,TGCAGCGGTACCGGGACTGCCGACGGGTGGCAGTACTTC
.,TRBJ1-5,.,TRBV7-8,CASSLYRTANNQPQHF,TGTGCCAGCAGCTTATATAGGACAGCCAACAATCAGCCCCAGCATTTT
.,TRBJ2-4,.,TRBV5-4,CASSLMSPSNIQYF,TGTGCCAGCAGCTTGATGAGCCCCTCAAACATTCAGTACTTC
.,TRBJ2-3,.,TRBV11-3,CASSLTGITDTQYF,TGTGCCAGCAGCTTAACAGGGATCACAGATACGCAGTATTTT
.,TRBJ1-2,.,TRBV27,CASSPPDRLGYTF,TGTGCCAGCAGTCCCCCCGACAGGTTGGGCTACACCTTC
.,TRBJ1-2,.,TRBV5-5,CASSPGLQFTVYGYTF,TGTGCCAGCAGCCCTGGGCTACAGTTCACTGTCTATGGCTACACCTTC
.,TRBJ2-5,.,TRBV10-3,CAISQSVTRRETQYF,TGTGCCATCTCCCAATCGGTAACCCGCCGAGAGACCCAGTACTTC
.,TRBJ2-7,TRBD1,TRBV28,CASTSPRDSLGEQYF,TGTGCCAGCACCTCACCCAGGGACAGCCTAGGCGAGCAGTACTTC
.,TRBJ1-2,.,TRBV7-6,CASSPPRGGYTF,TGTGCCAGCAGCCCCCCCCGGGGGGGCTACACCTTC
.,TRBJ2-7,.,TRBV9,CASSEHGGLPLARQYF,TGTGCCAGCAGCGAGCACGGAGGACTACCCCTCGCCCGGCAGTACTTC
.,TRBJ2-3,.,TRBV6-5,CASRETASTDTQYF,TGTGCCAGCAGGGAAACAGCCTCCACAGATACGCAGTATTTT
.,TRBJ2-7,TRBD2,TRBV5-6,CASSRGGVVYFGNEQYF,TGTGCCAGCAGCCGCGGGGGGGTGGTCTACTTCGGGAACGAGCAGTACTTC
.,TRBJ2-1,TRBD2,TRBV27,CASSLLVAGISYNEQFF,TGTGCCAGCAGTTTATTGGTAGCGGGCATCTCCTACAATGAGCAGTTCTTC
.,TRBJ1-2,.,TRBV19,CASTPAGSNYGYTF,TGTGCCAGTACCCCAGCCGGGAGCAACTATGGCTACACCTTC
.,TRBJ2-7,TRBD2,TRBV28,CASSHSGRVKDEQYF,TGTGCCAGCAGCCATAGCGGGAGGGTTAAAGACGAGCAGTACTTC
.,TRBJ2-3,TRBD2,TRBV11-2,CASSLRGAGDTQYF,TGTGCCAGCAGCTTAAGGGGAGCGGGGGATACGCAGTATTTT
.,TRBJ2-1,TRBD2,TRBV19,CASSTASGRANNEQFF,TGTGCCAGTAGTACGGCTAGCGGGAGAGCGAACAATGAGCAGTTCTTC
once,TRBJ2-2,TRBD2,TRBV30,CGQGLASSTGELFF,TGTGGGCAGGGACTAGCTTCGAGCACCGGGGAGCTGTTTTTT
.,TRBJ2-3,TRBD2,TRBV5-4,CASSLGLAGGTDTQYF,TGTGCCAGCAGCTTGGGGCTAGCGGGGGGCACAGATACGCAGTATTTT
.,TRBJ2-7,TRBD1,TRBV5-6,CASTTGSRGRFSF,TGTGCCAGCACCACTGGGTCGAGGGGGCGCTTTAGCTTC
.,TRBJ2-1,.,TRBV19,CASSTKSNPYNEQFF,TGTGCCAGTAGTACCAAGAGCAATCCGTACAATGAGCAGTTCTTC
.,TRBJ1-3,.,TRBV19,CASSLQGPGNTIYF,TGTGCCAGTAGCCTACAGGGTCCGGGAAACACCATATATTTT
.,TRBJ2-1,TRBD1,TRBV7-6,CASSSPGQGYNEQFF,TGTGCCAGCAGCTCCCCGGGACAGGGCTACAATGAGCAGTTCTTC
.,TRBJ2-6,.,TRBV29-1,CSVARPGISGANVLTF,TGCAGCGTTGCCCGGCCCGGGATCTCTGGGGCCAACGTCCTGACTTTC